The text below deals with one T cell receptor (beta chain). The antigen is unknown. The data are from a study of memory CD4+ T cells and cytomegalovirus serostatus. For the study at large: Of the healthy Belgian adults, 9 were CMV seropositive and about 24 seronegative.

Sequencing was performed with immunoSEQ multiplex PCR; in TCRdb, only in-frame clones are kept and a portion is missing. This table has roughly 50,000 clones, roughly 85% appearing once. Study outcomes and limitations: Each of some 67 CMV-associated TCRbeta sequences occurred in one to five individuals.

Single viable CD3+CD4+CD8-CD45RO+ cells were sorted as the memory CD4+ T cells. After thawing, CD4+ T cells were positively selected. This clonotype originated in an adult in good health and CMV-seronegative. Some clones in this sample may be carry-over from other donors' samples. Specimen: memory CD4+ T cells from blood.

CDR3 protein: CASSGRDRATYEQYF. For the CDR3, the DNA is TGTGCCAGCAGTGGACGGGACAGGGCCACCTACGAGCAGTACTTC. The genes are TRBV28 and TRBJ2-7, with TRBD1 matching over 9 bases. Germline V gene lookup returns CDR1 MDHEN and CDR2 SYDVKM. This CDR3 region has 15 residues. The V segment lost 5 bases and the J segment 2 bases; nucleotides outside the gene matches: 7.